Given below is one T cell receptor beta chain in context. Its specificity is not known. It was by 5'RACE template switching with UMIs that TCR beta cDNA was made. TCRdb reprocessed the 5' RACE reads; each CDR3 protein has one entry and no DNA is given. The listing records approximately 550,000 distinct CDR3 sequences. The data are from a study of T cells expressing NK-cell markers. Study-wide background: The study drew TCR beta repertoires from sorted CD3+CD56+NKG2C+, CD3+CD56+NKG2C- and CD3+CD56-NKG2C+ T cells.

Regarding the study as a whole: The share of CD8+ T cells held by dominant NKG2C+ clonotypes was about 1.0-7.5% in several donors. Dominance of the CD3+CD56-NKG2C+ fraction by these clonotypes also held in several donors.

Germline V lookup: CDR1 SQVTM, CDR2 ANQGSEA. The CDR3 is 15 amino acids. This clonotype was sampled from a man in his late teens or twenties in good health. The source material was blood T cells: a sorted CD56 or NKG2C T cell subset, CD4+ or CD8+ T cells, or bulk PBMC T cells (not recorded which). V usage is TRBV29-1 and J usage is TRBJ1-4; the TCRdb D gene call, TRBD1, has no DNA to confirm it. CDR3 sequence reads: CSVWPGEGLNEKLFF.